The sequence of this T cell receptor delta chain was determined in a study of gamma-delta chains in newborns, infants, children. Study-level background: Microbial exposure reportedly drives polyclonal innate γδ T cell expansion after birth.

The CDR3 is made up of 17 amino acids. Germline loops: CDR1 GEAIGNYY, CDR2 EKD. This clone turned up a few times. A much larger clonotype is one base distant, so this may be a read error. Other DNA variants within this sample encode the same CDR3. With CATT, TCRdb re-called clones from the reads. The sample includes 7,000 or so delta-chain clones, roughly 0.66% of them seen just once. This TCR was recovered from a child who was a newborn, infant or young child, either healthy, febrile or measles-vaccinated (not recorded which). This chain uses TRDV2 with TRDJ3; 11 positions agree with TRDD3. The sequenced sample consisted of blood. The CDR3 nucleotides are TGTGCCTGTGACGTACTGGGGGATATTTGGGACACCCGACAGATGTTCTTC. As protein: CACDVLGDIWDTRQMFF.